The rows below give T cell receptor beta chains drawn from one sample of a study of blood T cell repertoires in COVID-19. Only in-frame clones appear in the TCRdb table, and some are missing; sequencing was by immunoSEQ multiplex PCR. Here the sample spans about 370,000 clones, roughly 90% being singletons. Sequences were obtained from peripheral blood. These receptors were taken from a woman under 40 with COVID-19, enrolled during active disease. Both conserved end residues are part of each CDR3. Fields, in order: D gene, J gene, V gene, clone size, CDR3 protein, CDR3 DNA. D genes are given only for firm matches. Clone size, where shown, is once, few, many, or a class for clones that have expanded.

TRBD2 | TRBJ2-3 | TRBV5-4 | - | CAVREADTQYF | TGTGCCGTCCGGGAGGCAGATACGCAGTATTTT
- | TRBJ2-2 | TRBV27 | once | CASRSFQVNTGELFF | TGTGCCAGCAGGTCGTTCCAGGTGAACACCGGGGAGCTGTTTTTT
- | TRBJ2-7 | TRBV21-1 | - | CASSKSHYSYEQYF | TGTGCCAGCAGCAAAAGCCACTACTCCTACGAGCAGTACTTC
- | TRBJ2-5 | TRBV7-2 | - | CASSLGGSQETQYF | TGTGCCAGCAGCTTAGGTGGCAGTCAAGAGACCCAGTACTTC
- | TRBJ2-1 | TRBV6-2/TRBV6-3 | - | CASSPPPQGGNEQFF | TGTGCCAGCAGTCCCCCTCCGCAGGGCGGCAATGAGCAGTTCTTC
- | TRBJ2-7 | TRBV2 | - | CASSDPGWDF | TGTGCCAGCAGTGACCCAGGGTGGGACTTC
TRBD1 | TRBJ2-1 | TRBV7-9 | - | CASSRGQDNEQFF | TGTGCCAGCAGCCGAGGACAGGACAATGAGCAGTTCTTC
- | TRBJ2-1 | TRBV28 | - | CASETSGNEQFF | TGTGCCAGCGAGACCTCGGGCAATGAGCAGTTCTTC
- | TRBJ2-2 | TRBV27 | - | CASSLYNRVGTGELFF | TGTGCCAGCAGTCTATACAACAGGGTAGGCACCGGGGAGCTGTTTTTT
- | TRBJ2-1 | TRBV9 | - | CASSVVASFNEQFF | TGTGCCAGCAGCGTAGTGGCTAGCTTTAATGAGCAGTTCTTC
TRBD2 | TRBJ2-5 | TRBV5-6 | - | CASSRSGYQETQYF | TGTGCCAGCAGCCGTAGCGGGTACCAAGAGACCCAGTACTTC